This T cell receptor (beta chain) was found in a study of regulatory T cells in long-lasting Graves disease (dated by TCRdb to the early 2020s). About the investigation overall: Newly diagnosed Graves' disease patients had taken antithyroid drugs for less than 3 months. Peripheral blood TCR sequencing and RNA sequencing compared persistent Graves' disease patients with newly diagnosed Graves' disease patients. The study took place in China and was registered as a clinical trial. A total of roughly 35 samples were covered by TCR sequencing, comprising approximately 13 persistent and around 20 newly diagnosed Graves' disease patients.

General conclusions and limits of the study: A larger number of public clonotypes was shared among persistent patients (over 2,500) than among newly diagnosed patients (roughly 970). The small sample size was acknowledged by the authors as a limitation that may reduce accuracy. Compared with newly diagnosed patients, patients with persistent Graves' disease had lower TCR Shannon entropy and fewer highly expanded clones, which suggests clonal expansion. Because the primary lesion, thyroid tissue, could not be accessed, the study looked at peripheral blood alone. Sequencing and analysis were limited to the TCR beta chain. Persistent disease showed preferential use of TRBV28, TRBJ1-2 and TRBJ2-5, whereas newly diagnosed disease favored TRBV20-1 and TRBJ2-1.

Library preparation used multiplex PCR. The sequencer listed for this sample is Illumina HiSeq 4000. CDR3 regions were amplified by Arm-PCR with iRepertoire HTBI primers to construct TCR beta libraries. Before sequencing, the PCR products went through gel purification. Turning to the authors' computational methods: Across samples, around 58 TRBV and 13 to 15 TRBJ segments were identified and used for gene usage analysis of CDR3 amino acid clonotypes. Filtered high-quality paired reads were merged into contigs using COPE and FqMerger. BLAST was used to align contigs to IMGT TRBV, TRBD and TRBJ reference genes, with CDR3 defined following IMGT. Highly expanded clones were defined as clonotypes with a frequency above 0.1%. Shannon entropy served as the measure of repertoire diversity, while the Gini coefficient captured V-J evenness. A clonotype was considered public if more than one individual shared it. The raw public reads went through TCRdb reprocessing: fastp at Q25, MiXCR clone calling, in-frame beta chains kept. Rows merge per CDR3 protein into single entries with the most common DNA and genes. The V and J calls come from TCRdb's annotation, not from the publication. In this sample the table shows about 500,000 distinct CDR3 sequences, 12% of which occur a single time. The ten most abundant clones make up more than 8% of the sample.

The CDR3 holds 14 amino acids from the cysteine to the phenylalanine. CDR3 DNA is the only sequence kept; it has 42 bases, read in frame from the first base. CDR1 and CDR2, per the germline V gene, are SGHAT and FQNNGV. A note on this clonotype: What this receptor recognizes is not known. This likely reflects a read error, since a far larger clone is one base away.

Read against the paper, the sample's time point label means: newly diagnosed GD, antithyroid drugs for less than 3 months. For both TCR sequencing and RNA sequencing, RNA was extracted from PBMCs in TRIzol. The diagnosis of Graves' disease followed American Thyroid Association guidelines. The patients came from an endocrinology department in Xi'an, China. Each patient gave roughly 8.4 milliliters of peripheral blood, collected in an EDTA anticoagulant tube. Ficoll Paque Plus density gradient separation was used to isolate PBMCs, and no further T cell sorting was done. An Agilent 2100 Bioanalyzer and agarose gel were used to check RNA quality, and a NanoDrop 2000 was used to measure RNA concentration. These data are also associated with another study on T cells in Graves' hyperthyroidism and ophthalmopathy. Taken from the second paper: A patient counted as having stable Graves' hyperthyroidism if no progression to ophthalmopathy occurred over 18 months of follow-up. Hyperthyroidism patients were newly diagnosed, with disease duration under 2 months, and aged 18 to 65 years. The study excluded patients with uncontrolled infections, other autoimmune diseases, pregnancy or lactation. Diagnoses relied on clinical symptoms, serum thyroxine and TRAb, thyroid ultrasound and orbital computed tomography. The TCR CDR3 was subjected to a first round of RT-PCR using the HTBI primer set and the Qiagen OneStep RT-PCR kit. Blood samples also contained most of the expanded thyroid clonotypes (frequency above 0.001), which suggests that blood repertoires may reflect thyroid immune responses. A 13 V-J signature model separated ophthalmopathy from stable hyperthyroidism, with nearly 90% sensitivity and about 81% specificity in cross-validation and 80%/75% in testing. During validation, the model predicted progression to ophthalmopathy a median of approximately six months ahead of onset, with almost 71% sensitivity and around 72% specificity. A discovery cohort of about 96 patients, about 44 with Graves' ophthalmopathy and roughly 59 with stable Graves' hyperthyroidism, was used to find distinguishing TCR V-J signatures. An independent validation cohort of under 20 hyperthyroidism patients and over 15 patients who later progressed to ophthalmopathy tested prospective prediction of ophthalmopathy. The 75 to 100 discovery patients were randomly split 7:3 into training and test sets. In several Graves' hyperthyroidism patients, the study also compared T-cell repertoires from thyroid tissue with T-cell repertoires from blood. Once sampling was done, hyperthyroidism patients were given methimazole at a starting dose of 30 mg daily, whereas ophthalmopathy patients were given high-dose intravenous methylprednisolone. Libraries were constructed in a second round of multiplex PCR, after which size selection and purification were carried out. The libraries were sequenced on an Illumina HiSeq2000 using paired-end 100 bp reads. SOAPnuke was used to process the raw data, removing reads that contained adapters or uncalled bases, had a mean Phred below 15, or lacked an exact match to the constant primer or identifier. High-quality paired reads were merged using COPE v1.2.5, and each unique nucleotide sequence was defined as a clonotype. MiTCR v1.1 was used to align the clonotypes against IMGT TRBV, TRBD and TRBJ reference segments. The analysis included only V-J combinations with a frequency above 0.0001, which together covered about 99% of the repertoires. A TCS score was defined as the ratio between F50 (clonal expansion) and ExV (chaos), using BLOSUM62-based TCRdist between CDR3 peptides within each V-J. Welch's t-statistics and random forest reduced around 510 V-J features to 10 to 15, which were used in a naive Bayes classifier (R e1071). No statistical method was used to set the sample size in advance, and investigators knew the group allocation. The paper reports TCR Vbeta CDR3 sequencing of approximately 140 peripheral blood samples: approximately 43 ophthalmopathy, some 80 hyperthyroidism and around 17 progressor patients.

The receptor comes from a woman aged 25 to 39 with Graves disease. Donor details come from another sample of the same person, matched by shared clones. The sequence joins TRBV11-2 to TRBJ2-5; a tentative D call is TRBD2 (5 bases match). The last part of the DNA fits TRBJ2-1 better; the J call may be wrong. This specimen was peripheral blood mononuclear cells (PBMCs), taken at new diagnosis, from a patient treated with antithyroid drugs. The DNA sequence is as follows: TGTGCCAGCAGCTCCACTACTAGTCTAGGTGGGCAGTTCTTC. Its translation reads: CASSSTTSLGGQFF.